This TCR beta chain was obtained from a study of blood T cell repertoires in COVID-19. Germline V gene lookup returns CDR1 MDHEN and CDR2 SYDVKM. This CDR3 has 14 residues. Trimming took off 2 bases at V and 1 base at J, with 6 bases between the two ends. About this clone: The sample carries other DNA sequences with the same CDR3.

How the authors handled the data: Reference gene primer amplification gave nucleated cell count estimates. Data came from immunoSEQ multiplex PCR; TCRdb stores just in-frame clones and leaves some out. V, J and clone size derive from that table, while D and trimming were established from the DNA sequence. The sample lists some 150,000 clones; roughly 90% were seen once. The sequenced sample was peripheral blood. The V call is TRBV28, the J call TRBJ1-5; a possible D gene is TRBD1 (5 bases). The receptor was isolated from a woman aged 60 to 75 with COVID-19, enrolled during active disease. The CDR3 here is CASSLRGSNQPQHF. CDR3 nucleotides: TGTGCCAGCAGTTTAAGGGGAAGCAATCAGCCCCAGCATTTT.